The clone carrying this T cell receptor beta chain was counted once. These data come from a study of control samples from healthy donors and cancer patients. The germline CDR1 and CDR2 sequences are SNHLY and FYNNEI. The CDR3 extends over 14 amino acids. V was trimmed by 6 bases and J by 3 bases, leaving 14 bases between them. TCRdb's table, derived via immunoSEQ multiplex PCR, lists solely in-frame clones and lacks some. Found here are over 150,000 clones, roughly 94% of them singletons; the top ten hold around 15%. V gene TRBV2 combines with J gene TRBJ2-5, with D possibly being TRBD2 (6 bases). The sequencing input was PBMCs. This sequence originates from a man in his sixties with colorectal cancer. CDR3 nucleotide sequence: TGTGCCAGCAGCCTAGCGTGGGGAAAAGAGACCCAGTACTTC. This sequence encodes CASSLAWGKETQYF.